These 13 T cell receptor beta chains came from one sample sequenced in a study of T cells expressing NK-cell markers. TCRdb reworked the 5' RACE reads into one entry per CDR3 protein, no DNA. The sample holds approximately 550,000 distinct CDR3 sequences. Sequenced: blood T cells: a sorted CD56 or NKG2C T cell subset, CD4+ or CD8+ T cells, or bulk PBMC T cells (not recorded which). The receptors were sampled from a man aged 18 to 29 in good health.

The rearrangement joins TRBV15 to TRBJ1-4; the TCRdb D gene call, TRBD1, has no DNA to confirm it. Germline-derived CDR1 and CDR2 are LNHNV and YYDKDF (reference sequence). The CDR3 covers 15 residues. Here the CDR3 reads CATSRVGAVEEKLFF.

The chain joins TRBV5-1 to TRBJ2-5. CDR1 is SGHRS and CDR2 is YFSETQ in the germline V gene. The length of the CDR3 is 14 residues. The CDR3 reads CASSGGRVQETQYF.

This rearrangement joins TRBV29-1 to TRBJ2-2. Germline CDR1 SQVTM, CDR2 ANQGSEA. The CDR3 consists of 13 residues. The CDR3 here is CSVEFRLGGELFF.

The chain joins TRBV15 to TRBJ1-4. CDR1 and CDR2 (germline): LNHNV, YYDKDF (reference sequence). The CDR3 runs 15 residues. The CDR3 loop reads CATSPRARANEKLFF. Full variable domain (rest looked up from reference TRBV15 and TRBJ1-4): DAMVIQNPRYQVTQFGKPVTLSCSQTLNHNVMYWYQQKSSQAPKLLFHYYDKDFNNEADTPDNFQSRRPNTSFCFLDIRSPGLGDTAMYLCATSPRARANEKLFFGSGTQLSVL.

The gene calls are TRBV5-1 and TRBJ1-2; the TCRdb call, TRBD1, lacks DNA for checking. This CDR3 has 15 amino acids. Germline assignment: CDR1 SGHRS and CDR2 YFSETQ. Here the CDR3 reads CASSLVGPSNYGYTF.

The V gene is TRBV18, the J gene TRBJ2-2; no DNA is available, so the TRBD2 call from TCRdb remains unchecked. CDR1 is KGHSH, CDR2 LQKENI, per germline. The CDR3 covers 16 residues. The CDR3 spells CASSSIAGGRPGELFF.

The chain carries TRBV9 and TRBJ2-1; TCRdb picks TRBD2, but there is no DNA to check that call. This CDR3 is 16 amino acids long. Germline-derived CDR1 and CDR2 are SGDLS and YYNGEE. CDR3 sequence: CASSVGGTSVANEQFF.

This chain joins TRBV5-1 and TRBJ2-5; TCRdb indicates TRBD2, and absent DNA this call remains unverified. The CDR3 contains 15 residues. Germline values: CDR1 SGHRS, CDR2 YFSETQ. CDR3 sequence: CASRALAGFQETQYF.

This sequence joins TRBV6-1 and TRBJ2-1; TCRdb picks TRBD2, but there is no DNA to check that call. The CDR3 loop spans 14 amino acids. The V gene's germline CDR1 is MNHNS and CDR2 SASEGT. The CDR3 spells CASSDGGRPYEQFF.

This chain connects TRBV3-1 to TRBJ2-5. The CDR3 loop spans 12 amino acids. The germline gives CDR1 LGHDT, CDR2 YNNKEL (reference sequence). CDR3 sequence reads: CASSHTEETQYF.

The J gene is TRBJ2-3, the V gene TRBV7-8. There are 14 residues in the CDR3. Germline lookup yields CDR1 SGHVS and CDR2 FQNEAQ. This chain's CDR3 is CASSQYGGADTQYF.

The genes are TRBV11-1 and TRBJ1-6. The CDR3 runs to 20 residues. Germline assignment: CDR1 SGHAT and CDR2 FQDESV (reference sequence). CDR3 sequence reads: CASSLGTDGTMRPDNSPLHF.

The genes are TRBV2 and TRBJ2-5; TCRdb returns TRBD2, unconfirmable since there is no DNA. The germline gives CDR1 SNHLY, CDR2 FYNNEI. The CDR3 extends over 15 amino acids. CDR3 sequence reads: CASRRGLLGPETQYF.